The following is a TCR beta chain sequence with its context. The antigen remains undetermined. The sample originates from a study of a mutant IDH1 vaccine in newly diagnosed glioma. Study-level background: Vaccines were first given 4-6 weeks after radiotherapy alone, or with temozolomide cycles. General study results and limits: Induction of immune responses by the vaccine occurred in about 95% of patients.

V was pared by 6 bases and J by 7 bases, with 8 bases of the junction left unmatched. The CDR3 is 14 amino acids. Germline-derived CDR1 and CDR2 are MNHEY and SVGAGI. Time point described: week 47, end of study. Vaccination comprised doses that each held 300 ug of mutant IDH1 20-mer peptide, plus topical imiquimod. Clones were read by immunoSEQ multiplex PCR, and TCRdb kept only the in-frame ones, dropping some. The table has some 31,000 clones, 80% to 85% seen once. V usage is TRBV6-5 and J usage is TRBJ1-5; 8 bases are a match to TRBD1. The sequenced sample was PBMCs, obtained from a glioma patient whose treatment included an IDH1 peptide vaccine. The clonotype was recovered from a man aged 30 to 45 with glioma. The CDR3 sequence: CASRADRGGQPQHF. CDR3 bases: TGTGCCAGCAGGGCCGACAGGGGTGGACAGCCCCAGCATTTT.